The 29 T cell receptor beta chains presented below share a single source sample, sequenced in a study of blood T cell repertoires in COVID-19. Sequencing used immunoSEQ multiplex PCR; TCRdb keeps in-frame clones, though not all of them. Of about 270,000 clones in the sample, about 87% are singletons; the top ten hold about 3%. The sequencing input was PBMCs or T cells enriched from blood (not recorded which). These receptors were collected from a woman in her fifties or sixties who had recovered from COVID-19.

The rearrangement links TRBV28 to TRBJ1-2, with D hard to call. Trimming removed 3 bases from V and 5 bases from J, with 10 bases in between. The CDR3 has 13 residues. Germline V gene sequence: CDR1 MDHEN, CDR2 SYDVKM. The CDR3 DNA sequence: TGTGCCAGCAGTTTTGGTCAGATTTATGGCTACACCTTC. It is translated as CASSFGQIYGYTF.

This rearrangement joins TRBV4-3 to TRBJ2-1, with 9 bases matching TRBD2. Germline loops: CDR1 LGHNA, CDR2 YSLEER. The CDR3 sequence is 17 residues long. V shed 2 bases, J shed 0 bases, and the junction held 5 bases outside the gene matches. The CDR3 sequence: CASSQSAGGGSYNEQFF. The CDR3 DNA reads TGCGCCAGCAGCCAATCAGCGGGAGGAGGCTCCTACAATGAGCAGTTCTTC.

CDR3 bases: TGTGCCAGCAGGGTAACTAGCGGGAGGGATAGGGAGCAGTACTTC. This gives the protein CASRVTSGRDREQYF. The chain uses TRBV2 and TRBJ2-7; TRBD2 agrees at 13 bases. The V segment lost 6 bases and the J segment 7 bases; nucleotides outside the gene matches: 9. CDR1 and CDR2 from the germline V gene are SNHLY and FYNNEI. CDR3 length equals 15 residues. The variable domain in full, completed from reference TRBV2 and TRBJ2-7, reads EPEVTQTPSHQVTQMGQEVILRCVPISNHLYFYWYRQILGQKVEFLVSFYNNEISEKSEIFDDQFSVERPDGSNFTLKIRSTKLEDSAMYFCASRVTSGRDREQYFGPGTRLTVT.

The rearrangement uses TRBV9 and TRBJ2-5, with 11 positions matching TRBD2. CDR1 is SGDLS, CDR2 YYNGEE, per germline. The CDR3 consists of 14 residues. This CDR3 is CARLAGGLKQTQYF. CDR3 DNA: TGTGCGAGGCTAGCGGGAGGACTCAAACAGACCCAGTACTTC. Filled out from reference TRBV9 and TRBJ2-5, the complete variable domain reads DSGVTQTPKHLITATGQRVTLRCSPRSGDLSVYWYQQSLDQGLQFLIQYYNGEERAKGNILERFSAQQFPDLHSELNLSSLELGDSALYFCARLAGGLKQTQYFGPGTRLLVL.

The chain uses TRBV27 and TRBJ2-1, with TRBD2 matching over 9 bases. CDR1 and CDR2 from the germline V gene are MNHEY and SMNVEV (reference sequence). There are 14 residues in the CDR3. The ends lost 6 bases at V and 5 bases at J; junction bases unmatched: 5. Here the CDR3 DNA reads TGTGCCAGCAGCCTGACTAGCGGAAACAATGAGCAGTTCTTC. This sequence encodes CASSLTSGNNEQFF.

A single count supports this clone. The chain employs TRBV11-3 and TRBJ1-1; D is undetermined. The germline gives CDR1 SGHNT, CDR2 YENEEA. V lost 2 bases and J lost 8, with 12 bases in between. CDR3 length equals 13 residues. The CDR3 sequence: CASSLRVGGEAFF. The DNA of the CDR3 is TGTGCCAGCAGCTTACGGGTTGGCGGGGAAGCTTTCTTT.

This clone came up a few times. The V call is TRBV15, the J call TRBJ1-2, with a possible D match to TRBD1 (6 bases). The germline gives CDR1 LNHNV, CDR2 YYDKDF (reference sequence). The V and J ends lost 2 bases and 6 bases respectively, with 10 bases between them. This CDR3 has 13 residues. CDR3 DNA: TGTGCCACCAGCAGACAACAGGGACATGGCTACACCTTC. This codes for CATSRQQGHGYTF.

The rearrangement uses TRBV30 and TRBJ2-1; TRBD2 matches 9 bases. Unmatched junction bases numbered 15, after V lost 8 bases and J lost 7 bases. Germline-derived CDR1 and CDR2 are GTSNPN and SVGIG (reference sequence). The CDR3 covers 15 residues. The CDR3 DNA reads as TGTGCCCAATGGCCTAGCGGGACGAGTTGGAATGAGCAGTTCTTC. Translation: CAQWPSGTSWNEQFF.

The chain uses TRBV4-2 and TRBJ1-2; 8 bases map to TRBD1. CDR3 length: 16 residues. Germline V CDR1 and CDR2: LGHNA, YNFKEQ. J gave up 5 bases and V 0 bases, and 8 bases lay outside the gene matches. CDR3 region: CASSQDWQGAEYGYTF. The CDR3 DNA reads TGTGCCAGCAGCCAAGACTGGCAGGGGGCAGAATATGGCTACACCTTC.

The CDR3 loop is CASSRRGQPQHF. CDR3 DNA sequence: TGTGCCAGCAGTCGTCGGGGTCAGCCCCAGCATTTT. The rearrangement uses TRBV28 and TRBJ1-5; D remains ambiguous. The V gene's germline CDR1 is MDHEN and CDR2 SYDVKM. V lost 5 bases and J lost 6, with 8 bases in between. The CDR3 extends over 12 amino acids.

The chain employs TRBV28 and TRBJ1-5, with D tentatively TRBD1 (5 bases). The CDR3 is 15 amino acids. Germline V gene sequence: CDR1 MDHEN, CDR2 SYDVKM. Trimming shortened V by 6 bases and J by 3 bases, and 15 bases separated the two germline ends. The CDR3 loop reads CASRDPRAPNQPQHF. The CDR3 DNA follows: TGTGCCAGCAGAGACCCCAGGGCGCCCAATCAGCCCCAGCATTTT.

The chain recombines TRBV5-1 with TRBJ2-1; 7 bases agree with TRBD2. The germline V gene has CDR1 SGHRS and CDR2 YFSETQ. The J segment lost 7 bases and the V segment lost 0 bases, leaving 4 bases of the junction unmatched. CDR3 size: 14 residues. The CDR3 here is CASSLAGGTNEQFF. The DNA of the CDR3 is TGCGCCAGCAGCTTGGCGGGAGGCACGAATGAGCAGTTCTTC.

The chain employs TRBV5-1 and TRBJ2-7; TRBD1 aligns across 11 bases. The CDR3 is 14 residues long. V dropped 6 bases and J dropped 4; count of bases not matched to a gene: 6. Germline loops: CDR1 SGHRS, CDR2 YFSETQ. In nucleotides, the CDR3 is TGCGCCAGCACTTGGACAGGGGGCTCTTACGAGCAGTACTTC. Translation gives CASTWTGGSYEQYF.

V usage is TRBV18 and J usage is TRBJ2-7; D ambiguous. Germline CDR1 and CDR2: KGHSH and LQKENI. This CDR3 comprises 14 residues. Trimming pared 2 bases from V and 2 bases from J, leaving 10 bases between. CDR3 sequence: CASSPGQITYEQYF. CDR3 coding DNA: TGTGCCAGCTCACCAGGGCAGATAACCTACGAGCAGTACTTC.

The J gene is TRBJ1-5, the V gene TRBV30; D may be TRBD1 (5 bases). The V end was cut by 1 base, the J end by 0 bases, with 7 bases between. This CDR3 spans 14 amino acids. The V gene's germline CDR1 is GTSNPN and CDR2 SVGIG (reference sequence). CDR3 loop: CAWSADISNQPQHF. CDR3 sequence (DNA): TGTGCCTGGAGTGCGGACATTAGCAATCAGCCCCAGCATTTT.

The chain joins TRBV7-9 to TRBJ2-7, with D uncertain. The germline V and J ends were trimmed by 2 bases and 3 bases, with 8 bases remaining between them. Germline V gene data show CDR1 as SEHNR and CDR2 as FQNEAQ (reference sequence). CDR3 size: 13 residues. CDR3 sequence (DNA): TGTGCCAGCAGCTTAAACAGTAACTACGAGCAGTACTTC. Encoded protein: CASSLNSNYEQYF.

This chain connects TRBV11-2 to TRBJ2-7; D possibly corresponds to TRBD2 (6 bases). V was clipped by 7 bases and J by 4 bases, with 23 bases between them. The CDR3 is 16 amino acids. In germline, CDR1 is SGHAT, CDR2 FQNNGV. Written as DNA, the CDR3 is TGTGCCAGCACCCCACGCGGGGCAGGGAGTGGGTACGAGCAGTACTTC. Amino acids: CASTPRGAGSGYEQYF.

The chain carries TRBV6-4 and TRBJ1-6, with D uncertain. The V end was cut by 5 bases, the J end by 7 bases, with 12 bases between. The CDR3 totals 14 residues. CDR1 and CDR2 (germline): MRHNA, SNTAGT. CDR3 loop: CASSPSGGNSPLHF. The DNA of the CDR3 is TGTGCCAGCAGTCCAAGCGGAGGGAATTCACCCCTCCACTTT.

This rearrangement joins TRBV21-1 to TRBJ2-3; no DNA check was done on the table's D call, TRBD2. TRBV21-1 is described as a pseudogene. CDR3 size: 17 residues. The CDR3 DNA sequence: TGTGCCAGCAGCGACCGTGCTAGCGGGAGTCTTGAAGATACGCAGTATTTT. This translates into CASSDRASGSLEDTQYF.

The V call is TRBV24-1, the J call TRBJ2-3, with 7 bases aligning to TRBD2. V was clipped by 2 bases and J by 1 base; unmatched bases: 5. The CDR3 loop spans 16 amino acids. In germline, CDR1 is KGHDR, CDR2 SFDVKD. The CDR3 is CATSDSGGSGTDTQYF. CDR3 DNA: TGTGCCACCAGTGATTCGGGCGGGAGTGGCACAGATACGCAGTATTTT.

J is TRBJ2-5 and V is TRBV7-3; the match to TRBD2 covers 8 bases. The ends lost 1 base at V and 0 bases at J; junction bases unmatched: 4. Germline V gives CDR1 SGHTA, CDR2 FQGTGA. CDR3 length: 16 residues. The CDR3 sequence is CASSLRGLGNQETQYF. The CDR3 nucleotides read TGTGCCAGCAGCTTAAGGGGACTAGGTAACCAAGAGACCCAGTACTTC.

The chain combines TRBV6-1 with TRBJ1-6; tentatively, D is TRBD1 (6 bases). V was cut by 2 bases and J by 7 bases, with 12 bases left in between. The germline CDR1 and CDR2 sequences are MNHNS and SASEGT. This CDR3 is built from 15 residues. DNA of the CDR3: TGTGCCAGCAGTGAAAGATGGCAGGGGAATTCACCCCTCCACTTT. This gives the protein CASSERWQGNSPLHF.

The chain joins TRBV2 to TRBJ2-6; no clear D. Germline-derived CDR1 and CDR2 are SNHLY and FYNNEI. Trimming left V 7 bases short and J 0 bases short, with 13 bases between. The CDR3 has 16 amino acids. CDR3 protein: CASTSTPNSGANVLTF. In DNA form, the CDR3 reads TGTGCCAGCACTTCGACACCTAACTCTGGGGCCAACGTCCTGACTTTC.

As DNA, the CDR3 is TGTGCCAGCAGGTCCCAGCGGGAGGGCTCCTACGAGCAGTACTTC. Its translation: CASRSQREGSYEQYF. The gene calls are TRBV28 and TRBJ2-7; 10 nucleotides match TRBD2. The CDR3 is made up of 15 amino acids. Germline CDR1 is MDHEN and CDR2 is SYDVKM. Trimming cost V 6 bases and J 0 bases; bases outside gene matches: 5. Together with reference TRBV28 and TRBJ2-7, the CDR3 gives the full variable domain: DVKVTQSSRYLVKRTGEKVFLECVQDMDHENMFWYRQDPGLGLRLIYFSYDVKMKEKGDIPEGYSVSREKKERFSLILESASTNQTSMYLCASRSQREGSYEQYFGPGTRLTVT.

The chain is built from TRBV28 and TRBJ2-2; a weak D match, TRBD2 (6 bases). Per germline, CDR1 MDHEN and CDR2 SYDVKM. Trimming took off 9 bases at V and 0 bases at J, with 8 bases between the two ends. The CDR3 is 13 amino acids. The DNA of the CDR3 is TGTGCCAGTCTAGCGACGAACACCGGGGAGCTGTTTTTT. Translated: CASLATNTGELFF.

The CDR3 is CASSAYTGARRVAQHF. The CDR3 DNA reads as TGTGCCAGCAGCGCGTACACAGGGGCCCGGCGGGTAGCCCAGCATTTT. This chain uses TRBV28 with TRBJ1-5, with TRBD1 identical over 7 bases. With 6 bases clipped from V and 11 bases from J, the junction kept 19 bases outside the gene matches. There are 16 residues in the CDR3. Germline CDR1 reads MDHEN; CDR2 reads SYDVKM.

This chain links TRBV28 with TRBJ2-1; 9 bases are shared with TRBD1. Per germline, CDR1 MDHEN and CDR2 SYDVKM. This CDR3 has 14 amino acids. V was pared by 6 bases and J by 8 bases, with 8 bases of the junction left unmatched. The DNA for the CDR3 is TGTGCCAGCAGCCGGGACAGGGTCAGTCATGAGCAGTTCTTC. Translated, it gives CASSRDRVSHEQFF.

This chain connects TRBV5-1 to TRBJ1-4; the D is unclear. The length of the CDR3 is 14 residues. Trimming removed 1 base at V and 1 base at J, with 5 bases between. CDR1 is SGHRS and CDR2 is YFSETQ in the germline V gene. CDR3 in amino acids: CASSLRGTNEKLFF. CDR3 coding DNA: TGCGCCAGCAGCTTGCGGGGAACTAATGAAAAACTGTTTTTT. Variable domain in full (rest from reference TRBV5-1 and TRBJ1-4): KAGVTQTPRYLIKTRGQQVTLSCSPISGHRSVSWYQQTPGQGLQFLFEYFSETQRNKGNFPGRFSGRQFSNSRSEMNVSTLELGDSALYLCASSLRGTNEKLFFGSGTQLSVL.

V and J are TRBV5-6 and TRBJ1-2; D is unclear. Germline V CDR1 and CDR2: SGHDT, YYEEEE. The CDR3 sequence is 11 residues long. Trimming took 3 bases from V and 10 from J, leaving 10 bases between them. The CDR3 sequence is CASSYISDYTF. The CDR3 DNA is TGTGCCAGCAGCTATATCAGCGACTACACCTTC.